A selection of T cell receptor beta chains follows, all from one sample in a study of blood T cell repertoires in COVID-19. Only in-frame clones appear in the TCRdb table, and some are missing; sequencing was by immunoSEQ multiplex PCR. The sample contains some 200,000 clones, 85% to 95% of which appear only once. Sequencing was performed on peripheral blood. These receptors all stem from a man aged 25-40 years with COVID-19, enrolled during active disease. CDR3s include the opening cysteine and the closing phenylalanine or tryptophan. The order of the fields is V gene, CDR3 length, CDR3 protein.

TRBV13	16	CASSLSMGGGSYEQYF
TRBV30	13	CAWSEAGPPEAFF
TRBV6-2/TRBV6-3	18	CASSYKGQMSSYNSPLHF
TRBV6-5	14	CAGKNGGGTYEQYF
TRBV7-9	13	CASSGTSLETQYF
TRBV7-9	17	CASSLASGARGNQPQHF
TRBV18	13	CASLYTGDSPLHF
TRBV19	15	CASSSGQGGWDYAFF
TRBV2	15	CASSRIGGNSYEQYF
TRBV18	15	CASSPLASSYNEQFF
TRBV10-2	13	CASSQLSGYGYTF
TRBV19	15	CASTLQGSDNQPQHF
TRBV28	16	CASSLWEGSSGNTIYF
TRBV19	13	CASSWTGGSGYTF
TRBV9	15	CASSVSPGAYNEQFF
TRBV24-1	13	CATSDLRGDEQFF
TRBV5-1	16	CASSRIPDRGRETQYF
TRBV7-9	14	CASSLEQWNTEAFF
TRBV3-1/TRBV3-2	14	CASSQALFNYGYTF
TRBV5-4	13	CASSTQLDYGYTF
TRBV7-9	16	CASSPRTGYLQETQYF
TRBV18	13	CASSFQGANEQYF